These T cell receptor beta chains were read from a single sample in a study of shared clonotypes between healthy human individuals. The method was immunoSEQ multiplex PCR; TCRdb's version includes in-frame clones alone and lacks a portion of them. The sample records 750,000 to 1,000,000 clones, roughly 92% being singletons. The sequencing input was naive CD8+ T cells sorted from blood. The origin of the receptors is a man aged 30-40 years in good health. CDR3s include the opening cysteine and the closing phenylalanine or tryptophan. A D gene is named only where the DNA matches it firmly. The size field is filled for only some rows; it gives once, few, many or a size class.

CDR3nt: TGCAGCGCAACAGTGGGTATCACTGAAGCTTTCTTT
CDR3aa: CSATVGITEAFF
d_gene: .
j_gene: TRBJ1-1
abundance: .
v_gene: TRBV29-1

CDR3nt: TGTGCCAGCAGATCCGGGACAGACTACCCGACAGATACGCAGTATTTT
CDR3aa: CASRSGTDYPTDTQYF
d_gene: TRBD1
j_gene: TRBJ2-3
abundance: .
v_gene: TRBV28

CDR3nt: TGTGCCACCAGCAGAGATCTAAGCTACGAGCAGTACTTC
CDR3aa: CATSRDLSYEQYF
d_gene: .
j_gene: TRBJ2-7
abundance: .
v_gene: TRBV15

CDR3nt: TGTGCCAGCAGCCCGGGACGACGTACGATTTTCGAAAAACTGTTTTTT
CDR3aa: CASSPGRRTIFEKLFF
d_gene: .
j_gene: TRBJ1-4
abundance: .
v_gene: TRBV7-2

CDR3nt: TGTGCCAGCAGTTATACCGGGACAGGGTCCTACGAGCAGTACTTC
CDR3aa: CASSYTGTGSYEQYF
d_gene: TRBD1
j_gene: TRBJ2-7
abundance: .
v_gene: TRBV2

CDR3nt: TGCAGCGCTCAAGGGCCGGGCTCAGGAAACACCATATATTTT
CDR3aa: CSAQGPGSGNTIYF
d_gene: .
j_gene: TRBJ1-3
abundance: .
v_gene: TRBV29-1

CDR3nt: TGTGCCAGCAGCTCGACAGGGCCCGGCGAGCAGTACTTC
CDR3aa: CASSSTGPGEQYF
d_gene: TRBD1
j_gene: TRBJ2-7
abundance: .
v_gene: TRBV7-8

CDR3nt: TGTGCCAGTAGTCCCGACAGCTACGAGCAGTACTTC
CDR3aa: CASSPDSYEQYF
d_gene: .
j_gene: TRBJ2-7
abundance: .
v_gene: TRBV19

CDR3nt: TGTGCCAGCAGCTTAGGCACAGGGTCTGGGGCCAACGTCCTGACTTTC
CDR3aa: CASSLGTGSGANVLTF
d_gene: .
j_gene: TRBJ2-6
abundance: .
v_gene: TRBV7-8

CDR3nt: TGCAGCGTTGCACCTGACACCGGGGAGCTGTTTTTT
CDR3aa: CSVAPDTGELFF
d_gene: .
j_gene: TRBJ2-2
abundance: .
v_gene: TRBV29-1

CDR3nt: TGCGCCAGCAGCTTGCCGGACGGTAATGGCTACACCTTC
CDR3aa: CASSLPDGNGYTF
d_gene: .
j_gene: TRBJ1-2
abundance: once
v_gene: TRBV5-1

CDR3nt: TGTGCCAGCAGCTTGGCCTCTTACACTAACTATGGCTACACCTTC
CDR3aa: CASSLASYTNYGYTF
d_gene: .
j_gene: TRBJ1-2
abundance: .
v_gene: TRBV5-3

CDR3nt: TGTGCCAGCAGTCCCCCGGGGGTATGGGAGACCCAGTACTTC
CDR3aa: CASSPPGVWETQYF
d_gene: .
j_gene: TRBJ2-5
abundance: .
v_gene: TRBV27

CDR3nt: TGTGCCAGCAGTTCCGTTACTGGGGAGACCCAGTACTTC
CDR3aa: CASSSVTGETQYF
d_gene: .
j_gene: TRBJ2-5
abundance: few
v_gene: TRBV27

CDR3nt: TGTGCCTGGAGTCCGTGGGGCGGCGAGACCCAGTACTTC
CDR3aa: CAWSPWGGETQYF
d_gene: .
j_gene: TRBJ2-5
abundance: once
v_gene: TRBV30

CDR3nt: TGCGCCAGCAGCGGGGACAGGGGCCCTGTAGCCAAAAACATTCAGTACTTC
CDR3aa: CASSGDRGPVAKNIQYF
d_gene: TRBD1
j_gene: TRBJ2-4
abundance: .
v_gene: TRBV4-1

CDR3nt: TGCGCCAGCAGTGAACCGGGACAGTGGGGCGGGCTAGCGGGTACACGCTCCTACAATGAGCAGTTCTTC
CDR3aa: CASSEPGQWGGLAGTRSYNEQFF
d_gene: .
j_gene: TRBJ2-1
abundance: .
v_gene: TRBV10-2

CDR3nt: TGTGCCAGCAGCTTGGCGTCAGGGGGTTTCAACGAGCAGTACTTC
CDR3aa: CASSLASGGFNEQYF
d_gene: TRBD1
j_gene: TRBJ2-7
abundance: .
v_gene: TRBV5-4

CDR3nt: TGTGCCAGCAGCGAGCTGCTAGCGGGAAACTACAATGAGCAGTTCTTC
CDR3aa: CASSELLAGNYNEQFF
d_gene: TRBD2
j_gene: TRBJ2-1
abundance: .
v_gene: TRBV9

CDR3nt: TGTGCCAGCAGTGCATTTGGGACAGGGGGCCGGGAGACCCAGTACTTC
CDR3aa: CASSAFGTGGRETQYF
d_gene: TRBD1
j_gene: TRBJ2-5
abundance: once
v_gene: TRBV6-6

CDR3nt: TGCGCCAGCAGCTGGACTAGCGGGACTGTTGGTGAGCAGTTCTTC
CDR3aa: CASSWTSGTVGEQFF
d_gene: TRBD2
j_gene: TRBJ2-1
abundance: .
v_gene: TRBV5-1

CDR3nt: TGTGCCAGCAGAAACTATAATCAGGGGTCCGGGGAGCTGTTTTTT
CDR3aa: CASRNYNQGSGELFF
d_gene: .
j_gene: TRBJ2-2
abundance: .
v_gene: TRBV6-5

CDR3nt: TGTGCCAGTAGTACCTTTCAGGGAGGGTCCTACAATGAGCAGTTCTTC
CDR3aa: CASSTFQGGSYNEQFF
d_gene: TRBD2
j_gene: TRBJ2-1
abundance: .
v_gene: TRBV19

CDR3nt: TGTGCCAGCAGCTTGGGGGCCTACAATGAGCAGTTCTTC
CDR3aa: CASSLGAYNEQFF
d_gene: .
j_gene: TRBJ2-1
abundance: .
v_gene: TRBV11-2

CDR3nt: TGTGCCAGCAGCCTAGAGCGGAGGCTATTGGGAGAGCAGTACTTC
CDR3aa: CASSLERRLLGEQYF
d_gene: .
j_gene: TRBJ2-7
abundance: .
v_gene: TRBV7-8

CDR3nt: TGCGCCAGCAGTGAGTCGATCAGCGGGACCTACGAGCAGTACTTC
CDR3aa: CASSESISGTYEQYF
d_gene: TRBD2
j_gene: TRBJ2-7
abundance: .
v_gene: TRBV10-1

CDR3nt: TGCAGCGTTGAAGGGGCGGGAGTGACAGATACGCAGTATTTT
CDR3aa: CSVEGAGVTDTQYF
d_gene: TRBD2
j_gene: TRBJ2-3
abundance: .
v_gene: TRBV29-1

CDR3nt: TGTGCCAGCAGACTCGGACAGCAAAACCAAGAGACCCAGTACTTC
CDR3aa: CASRLGQQNQETQYF
d_gene: .
j_gene: TRBJ2-5
abundance: .
v_gene: TRBV6-6

CDR3nt: TGTGCCAGCAGTGAAGGATCCGTCGATACGCAGTATTTT
CDR3aa: CASSEGSVDTQYF
d_gene: .
j_gene: TRBJ2-3
abundance: .
v_gene: TRBV6-1

CDR3nt: TGTGCCAGCAGCTCATCAGGGAGGGCAGCCACAGATACGCAGTATTTT
CDR3aa: CASSSSGRAATDTQYF
d_gene: TRBD2
j_gene: TRBJ2-3
abundance: .
v_gene: TRBV7-9

CDR3nt: TGTGCCAGTAGTCCCCACCTCAGCTCCTACAATGAGCAGTTCTTC
CDR3aa: CASSPHLSSYNEQFF
d_gene: .
j_gene: TRBJ2-1
abundance: .
v_gene: TRBV19

CDR3nt: TGTGCCAGCAGTGAAGGGAGGGCTTGGTACCAAGAGACCCAGTACTTC
CDR3aa: CASSEGRAWYQETQYF
d_gene: .
j_gene: TRBJ2-5
abundance: .
v_gene: TRBV6-1

CDR3nt: TGTGCCAGCAGACCGGAGGACAGGGGGGCAGGCAATCAGCCCCAGCATTTT
CDR3aa: CASRPEDRGAGNQPQHF
d_gene: TRBD1
j_gene: TRBJ1-5
abundance: .
v_gene: TRBV28

CDR3nt: TGTGCCAGCAGCAAGACAGGGATAAACTACGAGCAGTACTTC
CDR3aa: CASSKTGINYEQYF
d_gene: TRBD1
j_gene: TRBJ2-7
abundance: .
v_gene: TRBV27

CDR3nt: TGTGCCAGTAGTTCGGGGGGGCCCTACAATGAGCAGTTCTTC
CDR3aa: CASSSGGPYNEQFF
d_gene: TRBD2
j_gene: TRBJ2-1
abundance: .
v_gene: TRBV19

CDR3nt: TGTGCCAGCAGCCTGACACCGACCCTATATGGCTACACCTTC
CDR3aa: CASSLTPTLYGYTF
d_gene: .
j_gene: TRBJ1-2
abundance: few
v_gene: TRBV27

CDR3nt: TGTGCCAGCAGCCGGAGAATCCCGGGACTAGCGGGAGATCCGGACGAGCAGTACTTC
CDR3aa: CASSRRIPGLAGDPDEQYF
d_gene: TRBD2
j_gene: TRBJ2-7
abundance: .
v_gene: TRBV27

CDR3nt: TGTGCCAGTTCGGGACTAGCGAACACCGGGGAGCTGTTTTTT
CDR3aa: CASSGLANTGELFF
d_gene: TRBD2
j_gene: TRBJ2-2
abundance: .
v_gene: TRBV28

CDR3nt: TGTGCCAGCAGTGAATTCCACGTTTCGAACACCGGGGAGCTGTTTTTT
CDR3aa: CASSEFHVSNTGELFF
d_gene: .
j_gene: TRBJ2-2
abundance: .
v_gene: TRBV25-1

CDR3nt: TGTGCCAGCAGTTCCCCTTTAGGGACTAGCGGGGGACAAGAGACCCAGTACTTC
CDR3aa: CASSSPLGTSGGQETQYF
d_gene: TRBD2
j_gene: TRBJ2-5
abundance: .
v_gene: TRBV28

CDR3nt: TGCGCCAGCAGCCAAGGACAGACTACCTACGAGCAGTACTTC
CDR3aa: CASSQGQTTYEQYF
d_gene: .
j_gene: TRBJ2-7
abundance: once
v_gene: TRBV4-1

CDR3nt: TGTGCCAGCTCACCATTGGGACCTACCTACGAGCAGTACTTC
CDR3aa: CASSPLGPTYEQYF
d_gene: .
j_gene: TRBJ2-7
abundance: .
v_gene: TRBV18

CDR3nt: TGTGCCAGCAGCCCGGGGAACTATGGCTACACCTTC
CDR3aa: CASSPGNYGYTF
d_gene: .
j_gene: TRBJ1-2
abundance: .
v_gene: TRBV4-2